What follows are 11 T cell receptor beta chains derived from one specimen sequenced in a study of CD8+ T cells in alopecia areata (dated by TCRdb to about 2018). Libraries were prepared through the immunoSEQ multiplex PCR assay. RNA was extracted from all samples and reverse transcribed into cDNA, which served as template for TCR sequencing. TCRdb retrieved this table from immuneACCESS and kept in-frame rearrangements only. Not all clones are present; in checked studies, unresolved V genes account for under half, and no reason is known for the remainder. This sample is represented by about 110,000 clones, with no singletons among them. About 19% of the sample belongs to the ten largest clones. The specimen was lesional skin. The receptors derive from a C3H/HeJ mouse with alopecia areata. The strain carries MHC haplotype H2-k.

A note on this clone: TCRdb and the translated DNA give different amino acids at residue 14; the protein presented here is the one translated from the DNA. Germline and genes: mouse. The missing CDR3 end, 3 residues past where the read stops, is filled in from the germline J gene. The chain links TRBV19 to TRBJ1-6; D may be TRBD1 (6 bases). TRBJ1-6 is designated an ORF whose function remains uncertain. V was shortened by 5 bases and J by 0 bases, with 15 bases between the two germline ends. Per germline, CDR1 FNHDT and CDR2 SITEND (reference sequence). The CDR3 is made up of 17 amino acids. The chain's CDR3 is CASRTGTFFSYNSPLYF. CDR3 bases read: TGTGCCAGCAGGACCGGGACATTCTTTTCCTATAATTCGCCC.

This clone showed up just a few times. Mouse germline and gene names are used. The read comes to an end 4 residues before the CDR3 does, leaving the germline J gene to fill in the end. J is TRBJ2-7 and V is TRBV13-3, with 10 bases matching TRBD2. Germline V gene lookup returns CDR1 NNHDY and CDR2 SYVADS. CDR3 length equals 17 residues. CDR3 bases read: TGTGCCAGCAGTGATCGCTGGGGGGGCGCGAGAGGGTAT. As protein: CASSDRWGGARGY. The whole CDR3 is CASSDRWGGARGYEQYF.

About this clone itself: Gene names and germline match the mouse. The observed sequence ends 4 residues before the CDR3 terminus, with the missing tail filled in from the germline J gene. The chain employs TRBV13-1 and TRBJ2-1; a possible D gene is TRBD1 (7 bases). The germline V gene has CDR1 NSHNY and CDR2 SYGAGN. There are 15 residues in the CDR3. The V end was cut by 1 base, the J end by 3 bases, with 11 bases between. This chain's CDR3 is CASSDRQGGYAEQFF. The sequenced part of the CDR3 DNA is TGTGCCAGCAGTGATCGGCAGGGGGGCTATGCT.

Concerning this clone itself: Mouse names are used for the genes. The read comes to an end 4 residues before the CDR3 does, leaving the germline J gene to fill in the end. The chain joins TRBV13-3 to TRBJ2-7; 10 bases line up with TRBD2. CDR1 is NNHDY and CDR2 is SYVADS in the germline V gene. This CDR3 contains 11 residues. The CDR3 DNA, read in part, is TGTGCCACGACTGGGGGGAAT. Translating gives CATTGGN. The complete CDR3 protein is CATTGGNEQYF.

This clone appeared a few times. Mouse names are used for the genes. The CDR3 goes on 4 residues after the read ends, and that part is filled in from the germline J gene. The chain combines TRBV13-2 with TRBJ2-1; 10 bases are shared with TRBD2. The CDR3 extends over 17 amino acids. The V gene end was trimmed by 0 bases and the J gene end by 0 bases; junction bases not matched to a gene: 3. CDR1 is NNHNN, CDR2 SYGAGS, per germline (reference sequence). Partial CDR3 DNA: TGTGCCAGCGGTGATGCCCCTGGGGGGGCTAACTATGCT. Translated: CASGDAPGGANYA. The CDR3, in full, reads CASGDAPGGANYAEQFF.

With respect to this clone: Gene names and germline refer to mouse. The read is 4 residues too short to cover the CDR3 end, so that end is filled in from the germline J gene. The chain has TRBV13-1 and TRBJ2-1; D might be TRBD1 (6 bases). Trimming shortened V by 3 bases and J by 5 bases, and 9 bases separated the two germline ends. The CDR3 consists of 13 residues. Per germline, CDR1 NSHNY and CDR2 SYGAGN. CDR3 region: CASSARDNAEQFF. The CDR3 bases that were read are TGTGCCAGCAGTGCCCGGGACAATGCT.

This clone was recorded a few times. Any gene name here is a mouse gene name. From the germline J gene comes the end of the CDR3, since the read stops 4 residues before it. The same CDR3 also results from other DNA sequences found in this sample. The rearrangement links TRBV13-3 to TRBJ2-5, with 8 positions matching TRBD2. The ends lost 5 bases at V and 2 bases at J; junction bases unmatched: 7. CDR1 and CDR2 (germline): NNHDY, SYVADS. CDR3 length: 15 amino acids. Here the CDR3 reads CASSGSGTGQDTQYF. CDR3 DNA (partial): TGTGCCAGCAGCGGGTCCGGGACTGGCCAAGAC.

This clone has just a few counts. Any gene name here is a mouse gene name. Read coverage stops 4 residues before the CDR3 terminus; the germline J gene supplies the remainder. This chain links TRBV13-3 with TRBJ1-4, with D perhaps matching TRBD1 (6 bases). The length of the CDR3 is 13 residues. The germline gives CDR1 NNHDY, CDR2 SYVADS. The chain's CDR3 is CASSVQGAERLFF. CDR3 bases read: TGTGCCAGCAGTGTACAGGGAGCCGAA. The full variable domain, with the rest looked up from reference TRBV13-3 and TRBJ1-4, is EAAVTQSPRSKVAVTGGKVTLSCHQTNNHDYMYWYRQDTGHGLRLIHYSYVADSTEKGDIPDGYKASRPSQENFSLILELASLSQTAVYFCASSVQGAERLFFGHGTKLSVL.

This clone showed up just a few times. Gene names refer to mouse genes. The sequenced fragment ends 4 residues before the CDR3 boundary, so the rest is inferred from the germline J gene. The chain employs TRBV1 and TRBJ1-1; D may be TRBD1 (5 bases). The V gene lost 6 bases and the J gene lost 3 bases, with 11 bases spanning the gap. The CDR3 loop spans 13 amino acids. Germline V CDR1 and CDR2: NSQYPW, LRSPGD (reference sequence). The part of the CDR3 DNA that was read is TGCACCTGCAGGCTCAAGACAGACACA. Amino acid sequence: CTCRLKTDT. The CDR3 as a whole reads CTCRLKTDTEVFF.

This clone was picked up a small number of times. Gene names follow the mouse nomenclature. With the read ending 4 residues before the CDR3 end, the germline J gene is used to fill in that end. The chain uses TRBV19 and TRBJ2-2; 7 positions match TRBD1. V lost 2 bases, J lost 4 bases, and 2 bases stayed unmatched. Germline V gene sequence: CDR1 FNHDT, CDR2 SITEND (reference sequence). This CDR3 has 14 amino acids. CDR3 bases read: TGTGCCAGCAGTATTGCAGGGGGCACCGGG. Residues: CASSIAGGTG. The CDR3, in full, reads CASSIAGGTGQLYF.

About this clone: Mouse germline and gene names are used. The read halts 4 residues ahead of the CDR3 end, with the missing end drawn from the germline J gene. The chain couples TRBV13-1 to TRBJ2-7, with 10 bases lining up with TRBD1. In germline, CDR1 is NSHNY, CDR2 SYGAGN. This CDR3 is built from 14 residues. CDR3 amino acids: CASSVRDRGYEQYF. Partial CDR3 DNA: TGTGCCAGCAGTGTCCGGGACAGGGGTTAT.